This T cell receptor beta chain was captured by sequencing in a study of blood T cell repertoires in COVID-19. Across the study: The origin of the acute and convalescent COVID-19 samples was the United States, Italy and Spain.

TCRdb's table, derived via immunoSEQ multiplex PCR, lists solely in-frame clones and lacks some. The table shows some 190,000 clones, with about 80% occurring only once. This CDR3 is 16 amino acids long. Trimming shortened V by 5 bases and J by 6 bases, and 22 bases separated the two germline ends. The germline V gene encodes CDR1 LGHDT and CDR2 YNNKEL (reference sequence). The receptor was isolated from a woman aged 50 to 65 with active or convalescent COVID-19. The V gene is TRBV3-1 (or the pseudogene TRBV3-2), the J gene TRBJ1-1; D perhaps matches TRBD1 (6 bases). Sequenced material: peripheral blood. Here the CDR3 DNA reads TGTGCCAGCAGCTCAAGGGGGGGCGGACCTGGGTCTGAAGCTTTCTTT. It specifies CASSSRGGGPGSEAFF.